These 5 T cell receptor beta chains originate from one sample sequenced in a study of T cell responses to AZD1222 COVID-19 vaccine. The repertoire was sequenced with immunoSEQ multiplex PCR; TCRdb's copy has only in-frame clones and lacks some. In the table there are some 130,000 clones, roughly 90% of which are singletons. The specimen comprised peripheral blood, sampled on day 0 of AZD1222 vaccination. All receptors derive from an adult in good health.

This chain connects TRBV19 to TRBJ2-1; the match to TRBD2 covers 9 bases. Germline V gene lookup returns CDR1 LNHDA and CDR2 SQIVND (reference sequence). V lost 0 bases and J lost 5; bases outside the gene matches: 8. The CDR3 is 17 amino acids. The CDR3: CASSIDRPSGVNNEQFF. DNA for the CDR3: TGTGCCAGTAGTATAGATCGACCTAGCGGGGTCAACAATGAGCAGTTCTTC.

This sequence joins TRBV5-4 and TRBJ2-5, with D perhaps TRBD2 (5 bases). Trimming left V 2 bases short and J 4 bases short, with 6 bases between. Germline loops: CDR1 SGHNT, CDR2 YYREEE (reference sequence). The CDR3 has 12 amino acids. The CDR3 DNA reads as TGTGCCAGCAGCTTCGAGGGAGAGACCCAGTACTTC. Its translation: CASSFEGETQYF.

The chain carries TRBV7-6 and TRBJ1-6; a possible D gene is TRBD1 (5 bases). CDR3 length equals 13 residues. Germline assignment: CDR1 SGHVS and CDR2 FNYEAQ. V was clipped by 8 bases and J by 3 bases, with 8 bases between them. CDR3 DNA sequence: TGTGCCAGCGGACACATCTATAATTCACCCCTCCACTTT. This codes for CASGHIYNSPLHF.

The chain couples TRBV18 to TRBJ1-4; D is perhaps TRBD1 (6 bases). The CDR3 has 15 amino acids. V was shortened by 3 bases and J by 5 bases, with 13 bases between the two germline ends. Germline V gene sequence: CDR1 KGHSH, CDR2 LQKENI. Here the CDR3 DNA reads TGTGCCAGCTCACCTAGTGGGACACTGAATGAAAAACTGTTTTTT. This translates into CASSPSGTLNEKLFF.

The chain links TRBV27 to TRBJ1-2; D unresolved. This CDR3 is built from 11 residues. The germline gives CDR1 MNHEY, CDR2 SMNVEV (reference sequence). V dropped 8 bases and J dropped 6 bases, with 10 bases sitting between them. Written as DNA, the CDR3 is TGTGCCAGCTGGGGTACGGATGGCTACACCTTC. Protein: CASWGTDGYTF.